This T cell receptor (beta chain) appears in the sequencing data of a study of blood T cell repertoires in COVID-19. The CDR3 spans 17 residues. The germline V gene encodes CDR1 LNHDA and CDR2 SQIVND (reference sequence). The V segment lost 5 bases and the J segment 2 bases; nucleotides outside the gene matches: 9. Using immunoSEQ multiplex PCR, the repertoire was profiled, and TCRdb retains in-frame clones only, with some absent. Here the sample spans about 160,000 clones, 75% to 85% being singletons. The chain uses TRBV19 and TRBJ2-3; 11 bases line up with TRBD2. Sequencing was carried out using peripheral blood. The sequence was collected from a human donor in a cohort sampled during active COVID-19. DNA for the CDR3: TGTGCCAGTAGTTCGGACAGGGGACTAGCGGCCACAGATACGCAGTATTTT. Its translation: CASSSDRGLAATDTQYF.